This T cell receptor beta chain was recovered during a study of cytomegalovirus exposure and HLA in healthy donors. 13 Jbeta primers and 60 Vbeta primers were used for the PCR. Clones were sequenced by immunoSEQ multiplex PCR, and TCRdb holds only the in-frame ones, with some missing. The data show 95,000 to 150,000 clones, roughly 80% seen once. Turning to this clone: The antigen is unknown.

V dropped 5 bases and J dropped 2 bases, with 15 bases sitting between them. The CDR3 is 15 residues long. CDR1 SGHTA and CDR2 FQGTGA come from the germline V gene. Notes on the study in general: Within an earlier analysis, most TCR beta V segments proved productive either about 90% or about 30% of the time.

The TCR sequence derives from a man aged 30 to 45 in good health and CMV-seropositive. Sequencing was done on a sample of PBMCs. The chain couples TRBV7-3 to TRBJ2-5; maybe TRBD1 (5 bases). CDR3 in amino acids: CASSVTGVRQETQYF. As DNA, the CDR3 is TGTGCCAGCAGCGTTACAGGAGTCCGGCAAGAGACCCAGTACTTC. Full variable domain (missing parts from reference TRBV7-3 and TRBJ2-5): GAGVSQTPSNKVTEKGKYVELRCDPISGHTALYWYRQSLGQGPEFLIYFQGTGAADDSGLPNDRFFAVRPEGSVSTLKIQRTERGDSAVYLCASSVTGVRQETQYFGPGTRLLVL.